The table lists the clone carrying this T cell receptor (beta chain) with a few counts. Researchers ran the PCR with 60 Vbeta and 13 Jbeta primers. The data were produced by immunoSEQ multiplex PCR, yet TCRdb's version contains in-frame clones alone and is incomplete. Among about 64,000 clones listed, 70% to 80% were seen once. Germline-derived CDR1 and CDR2 are SGDLS and YYNGEE. The CDR3 has 16 residues. V shed 3 bases, J shed 5 bases, and the junction held 8 bases outside the gene matches. This record comes from a study of cytomegalovirus exposure and HLA in healthy donors. V gene TRBV9 combines with J gene TRBJ2-7, with 13 nucleotides matching TRBD2. The sample taken for sequencing was PBMCs. The sequence was collected from a man between 18 and 29 years old in good health and CMV-seropositive. The CDR3 nucleotides are TGTGCCAGCAGCGCCCGGACTAGCGGGAGTATAAACGAGCAGTACTTC. As protein: CASSARTSGSINEQYF. Looking up the rest from reference TRBV9 and TRBJ2-7 gives the full variable domain: DSGVTQTPKHLITATGQRVTLRCSPRSGDLSVYWYQQSLDQGLQFLIQYYNGEERAKGNILERFSAQQFPDLHSELNLSSLELGDSALYFCASSARTSGSINEQYFGPGTRLTVT.